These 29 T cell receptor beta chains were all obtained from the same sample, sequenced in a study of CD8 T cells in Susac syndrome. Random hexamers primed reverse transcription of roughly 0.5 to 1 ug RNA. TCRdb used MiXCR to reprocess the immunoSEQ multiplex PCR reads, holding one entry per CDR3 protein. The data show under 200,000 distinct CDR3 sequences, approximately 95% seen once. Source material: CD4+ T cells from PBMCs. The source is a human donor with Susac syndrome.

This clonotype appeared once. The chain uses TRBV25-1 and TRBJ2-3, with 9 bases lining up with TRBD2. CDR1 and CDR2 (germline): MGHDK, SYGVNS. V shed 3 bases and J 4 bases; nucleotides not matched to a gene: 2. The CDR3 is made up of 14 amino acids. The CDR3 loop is CASSDAGGPDTQYF. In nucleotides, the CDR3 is TGTGCCAGCAGTGACGCGGGGGGGCCAGATACGCAGTATTTT.

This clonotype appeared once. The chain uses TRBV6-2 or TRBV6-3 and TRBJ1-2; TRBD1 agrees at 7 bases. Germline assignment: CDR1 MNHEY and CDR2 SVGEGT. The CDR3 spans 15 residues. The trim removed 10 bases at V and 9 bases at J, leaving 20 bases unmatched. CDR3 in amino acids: CATTKGRQGVVSYTF. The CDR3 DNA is TGTGCCACCACCAAGGGAAGACAGGGAGTGGTGAGCTACACCTTC.

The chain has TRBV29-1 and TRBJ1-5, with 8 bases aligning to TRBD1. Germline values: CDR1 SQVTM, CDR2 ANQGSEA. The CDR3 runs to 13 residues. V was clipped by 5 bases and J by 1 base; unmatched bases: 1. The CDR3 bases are TGCAGCGTTCGACAGGGGAGCAATCAGCCCCAGCATTTT. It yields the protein CSVRQGSNQPQHF.

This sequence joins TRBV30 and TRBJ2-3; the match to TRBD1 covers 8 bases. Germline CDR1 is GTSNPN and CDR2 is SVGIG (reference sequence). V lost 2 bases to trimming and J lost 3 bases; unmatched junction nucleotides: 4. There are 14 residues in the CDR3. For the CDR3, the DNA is TGTGCCTGGAGTCCAGGGGGCTTAACAGATACGCAGTATTTT. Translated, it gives CAWSPGGLTDTQYF.

The DNA for the CDR3 is TGCGCCAGCAGCCCCGGGGGACAGGGCGGGTACAATGAGCAGTTCTTC. Translated: CASSPGGQGGYNEQFF. This chain connects TRBV5-1 to TRBJ2-1; 9 bases fit TRBD1. V lost 4 bases, J lost 4 bases, and 9 bases stayed unmatched. Germline V gene lookup returns CDR1 SGHRS and CDR2 YFSETQ. This CDR3 spans 16 amino acids.

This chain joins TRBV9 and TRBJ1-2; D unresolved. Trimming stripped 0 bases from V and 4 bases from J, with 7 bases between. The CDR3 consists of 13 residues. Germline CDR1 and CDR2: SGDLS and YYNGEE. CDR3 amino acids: CASSVEGIYGYTF. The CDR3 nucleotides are TGTGCCAGCAGCGTAGAAGGGATCTATGGCTACACCTTC.

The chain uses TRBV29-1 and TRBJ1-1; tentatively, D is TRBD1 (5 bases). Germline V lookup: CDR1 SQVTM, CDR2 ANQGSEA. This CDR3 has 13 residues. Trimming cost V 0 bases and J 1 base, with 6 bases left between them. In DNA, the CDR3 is TGCAGCGTTGAAGATCAGGGGAACACTGAAGCTTTCTTT. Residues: CSVEDQGNTEAFF.

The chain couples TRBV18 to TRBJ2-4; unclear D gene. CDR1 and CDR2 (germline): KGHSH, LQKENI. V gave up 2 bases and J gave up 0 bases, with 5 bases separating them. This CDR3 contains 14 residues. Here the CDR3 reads CASSPDLAKNIQYF. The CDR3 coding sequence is TGTGCCAGCTCACCAGACCTAGCCAAAAACATTCAGTACTTC. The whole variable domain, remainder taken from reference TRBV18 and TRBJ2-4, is NAGVMQNPRHLVRRRGQEARLRCSPMKGHSHVYWYRQLPEEGLKFMVYLQKENIIDESGMPKERFSAEFPKEGPSILRIQQVVRGDSAAYFCASSPDLAKNIQYFGAGTRLSVL.

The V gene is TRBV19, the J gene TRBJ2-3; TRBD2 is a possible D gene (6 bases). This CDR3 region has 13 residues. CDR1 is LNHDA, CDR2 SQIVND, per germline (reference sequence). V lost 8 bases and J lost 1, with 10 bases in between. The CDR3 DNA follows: TGTGCCAGTGGGGACTCCGGCACAGATACGCAGTATTTT. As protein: CASGDSGTDTQYF. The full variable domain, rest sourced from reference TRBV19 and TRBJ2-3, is DGGITQSPKYLFRKEGQNVTLSCEQNLNHDAMYWYRQDPGQGLRLIYYSQIVNDFQKGDIAEGYSVSREKKESFPLTVTSAQKNPTAFYLCASGDSGTDTQYFGPGTRLTVL.

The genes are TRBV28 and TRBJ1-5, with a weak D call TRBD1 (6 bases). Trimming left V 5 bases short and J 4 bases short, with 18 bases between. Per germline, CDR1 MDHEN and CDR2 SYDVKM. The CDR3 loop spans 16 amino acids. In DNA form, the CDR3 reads TGTGCCAGCAGTCCCAATGGGGGCATGGGAAATCAGCCCCAGCATTTT. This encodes CASSPNGGMGNQPQHF.

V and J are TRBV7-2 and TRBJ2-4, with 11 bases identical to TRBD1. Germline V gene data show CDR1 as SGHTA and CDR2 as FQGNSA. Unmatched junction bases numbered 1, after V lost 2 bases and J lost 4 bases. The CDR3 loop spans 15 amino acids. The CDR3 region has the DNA TGTGCCAGCAGCTTAAGGGACAGGGGGAAAAACATTCAGTACTTC. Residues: CASSLRDRGKNIQYF.

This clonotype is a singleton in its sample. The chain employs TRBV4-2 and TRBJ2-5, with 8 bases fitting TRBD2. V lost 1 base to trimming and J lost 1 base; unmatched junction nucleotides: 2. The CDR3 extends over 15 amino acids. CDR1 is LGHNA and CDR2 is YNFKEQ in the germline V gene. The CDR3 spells CASSQAGGIQETQYF. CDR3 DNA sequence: TGTGCCAGCAGCCAAGCGGGGGGGATCCAAGAGACCCAGTACTTC.

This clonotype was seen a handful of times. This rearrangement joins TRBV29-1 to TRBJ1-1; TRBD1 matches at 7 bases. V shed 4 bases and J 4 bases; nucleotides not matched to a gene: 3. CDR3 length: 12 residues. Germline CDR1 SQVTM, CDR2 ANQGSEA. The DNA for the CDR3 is TGCAGCGTTGGACAGGGAGGCACTGAAGCTTTCTTT. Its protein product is CSVGQGGTEAFF.

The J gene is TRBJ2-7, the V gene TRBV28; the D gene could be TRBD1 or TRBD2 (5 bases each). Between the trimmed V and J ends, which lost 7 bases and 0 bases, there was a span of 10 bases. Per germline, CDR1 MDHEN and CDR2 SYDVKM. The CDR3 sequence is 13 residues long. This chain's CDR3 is CASNGGISYEQYF. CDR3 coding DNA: TGTGCCAGCAATGGGGGAATCTCCTACGAGCAGTACTTC.

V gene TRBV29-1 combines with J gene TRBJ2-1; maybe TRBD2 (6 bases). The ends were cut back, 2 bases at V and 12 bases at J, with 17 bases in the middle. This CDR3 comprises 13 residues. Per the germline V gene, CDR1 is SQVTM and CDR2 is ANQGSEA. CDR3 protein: CSVEKSRGVLQFF. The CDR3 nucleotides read TGCAGCGTTGAAAAAAGCCGCGGGGTTTTGCAGTTCTTC.

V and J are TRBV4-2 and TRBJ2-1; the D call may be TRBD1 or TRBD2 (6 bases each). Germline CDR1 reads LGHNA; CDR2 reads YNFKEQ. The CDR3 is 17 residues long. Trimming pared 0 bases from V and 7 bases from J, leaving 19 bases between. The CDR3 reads CASSQEAWGAAGNEQFF. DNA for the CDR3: TGTGCCAGCAGCCAAGAGGCCTGGGGGGCTGCTGGTAATGAGCAGTTCTTC.

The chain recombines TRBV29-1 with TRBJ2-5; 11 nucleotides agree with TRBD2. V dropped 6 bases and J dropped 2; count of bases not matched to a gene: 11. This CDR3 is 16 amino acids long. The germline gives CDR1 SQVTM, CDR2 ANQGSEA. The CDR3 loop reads CSVLLAGVPSQETQYF. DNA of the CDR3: TGCAGCGTGTTACTAGCGGGGGTCCCTTCACAAGAGACCCAGTACTTC.

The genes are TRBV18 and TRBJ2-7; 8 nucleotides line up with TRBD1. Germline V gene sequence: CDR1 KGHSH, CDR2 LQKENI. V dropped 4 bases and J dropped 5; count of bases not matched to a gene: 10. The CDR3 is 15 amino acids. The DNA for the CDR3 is TGTGCCAGCTCACGAGGGGTGGACAGGGAAGACGAGCAGTACGTC. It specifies CASSRGVDREDEQYV.

CDR3 loop: CASRGVQETQYF. CDR3 sequence (DNA): TGTGCCAGCAGGGGGGTCCAAGAGACCCAGTACTTC. The genes are TRBV27 and TRBJ2-5, with D perhaps TRBD1 or TRBD2 (5 bases each). Germline CDR1 MNHEY, CDR2 SMNVEV (reference sequence). V was shortened by 6 bases and J by 1 base, with 6 bases between the two germline ends. The CDR3 extends over 12 amino acids.

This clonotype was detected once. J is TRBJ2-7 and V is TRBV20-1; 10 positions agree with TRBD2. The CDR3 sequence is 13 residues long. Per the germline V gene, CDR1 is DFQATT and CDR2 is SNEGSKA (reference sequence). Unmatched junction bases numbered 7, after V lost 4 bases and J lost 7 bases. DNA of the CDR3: TGCAGTGCTAAAACACGAGCGGGAGGGGAGCAGTACTTC. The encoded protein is CSAKTRAGGEQYF.

The CDR3 sequence: CSASRQGANTGELFF. The CDR3 DNA sequence: TGCAGTGCTTCCCGACAGGGGGCGAACACCGGGGAGCTGTTTTTT. The V and J genes are TRBV20-1 and TRBJ2-2, with 9 bases aligning to TRBD1. The V segment lost 5 bases and the J segment 0 bases; nucleotides outside the gene matches: 4. CDR1 and CDR2 (germline): DFQATT, SNEGSKA (reference sequence). CDR3 length equals 15 residues.

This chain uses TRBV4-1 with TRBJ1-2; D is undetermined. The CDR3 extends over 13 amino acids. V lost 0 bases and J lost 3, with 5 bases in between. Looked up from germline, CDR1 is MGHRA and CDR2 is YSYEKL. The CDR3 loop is CASSQDRYYGYTF. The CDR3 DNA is TGCGCCAGCAGCCAAGACAGGTACTATGGCTACACCTTC.

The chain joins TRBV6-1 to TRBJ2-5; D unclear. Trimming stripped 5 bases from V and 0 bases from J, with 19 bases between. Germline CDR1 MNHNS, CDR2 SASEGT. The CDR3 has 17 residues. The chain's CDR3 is CASSRRWAEPYQETQYF. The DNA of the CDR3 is TGTGCCAGCAGTCGACGATGGGCGGAGCCGTACCAAGAGACCCAGTACTTC.

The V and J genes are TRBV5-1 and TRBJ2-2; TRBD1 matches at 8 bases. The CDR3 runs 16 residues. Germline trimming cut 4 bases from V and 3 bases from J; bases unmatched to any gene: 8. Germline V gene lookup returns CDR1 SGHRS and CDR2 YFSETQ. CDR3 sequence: CASSRTGGSDTGELFF. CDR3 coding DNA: TGCGCCAGCAGCCGAACAGGGGGTAGCGACACCGGGGAGCTGTTTTTT. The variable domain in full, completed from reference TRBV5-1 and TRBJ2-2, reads KAGVTQTPRYLIKTRGQQVTLSCSPISGHRSVSWYQQTPGQGLQFLFEYFSETQRNKGNFPGRFSGRQFSNSRSEMNVSTLELGDSALYLCASSRTGGSDTGELFFGEGSRLTVL.

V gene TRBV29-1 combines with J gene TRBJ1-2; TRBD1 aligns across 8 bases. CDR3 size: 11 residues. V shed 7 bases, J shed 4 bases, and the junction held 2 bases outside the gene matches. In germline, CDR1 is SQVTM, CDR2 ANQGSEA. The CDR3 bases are TGCAGCGCGGACAGGGCCTATGGCTACACCTTC. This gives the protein CSADRAYGYTF.

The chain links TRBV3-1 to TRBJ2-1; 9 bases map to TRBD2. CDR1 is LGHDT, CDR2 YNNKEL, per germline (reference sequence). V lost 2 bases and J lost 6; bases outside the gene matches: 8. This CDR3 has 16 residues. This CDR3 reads CASSQPAGGLGNEQFF. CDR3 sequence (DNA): TGTGCCAGCAGCCAACCCGCGGGGGGGCTGGGCAATGAGCAGTTCTTC.

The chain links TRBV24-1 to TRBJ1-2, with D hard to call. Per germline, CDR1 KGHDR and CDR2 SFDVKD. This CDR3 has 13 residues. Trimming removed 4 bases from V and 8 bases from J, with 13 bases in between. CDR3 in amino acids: CATSDQRGSGYTF. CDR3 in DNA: TGTGCCACCAGTGACCAGCGGGGATCGGGCTACACCTTC.

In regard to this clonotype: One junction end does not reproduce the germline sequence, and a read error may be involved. The CDR3 sequence is CASSLAGTAHGYTF. In DNA form, the CDR3 reads TGTGCCAGCAGCCTAGCCGGCACGGCGCATGGCTACACCTTC. The chain combines TRBV7-2 with TRBJ1-2; D is undetermined. Germline V gene data show CDR1 as SGHTA and CDR2 as FQGNSA. The CDR3 consists of 14 residues.

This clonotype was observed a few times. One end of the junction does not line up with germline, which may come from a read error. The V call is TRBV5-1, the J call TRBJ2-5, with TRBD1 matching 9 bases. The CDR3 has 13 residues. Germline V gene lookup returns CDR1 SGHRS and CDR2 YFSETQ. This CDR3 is CASSPGTGETQYF. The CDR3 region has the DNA TGTGCCAGCTCACCAGGGACAGGGGAGACCCAGTACTTC.